This T cell receptor beta chain is from a study of blood T cell repertoires in COVID-19 (TCRdb year 2020). Regarding the complete study: Samples from collaborators originated in the United States, Italy and Spain and spanned both the acute and convalescent phases of COVID-19. The material from the prospective study consisted of cDNA or gDNA derived from T cells, B-cell-depleted T cells, or PBMCs. Subjects who had been exposed to COVID-19, were actively infected with it, or had recovered from it provided the deeply sampled blood TCRbeta repertoires that made up the dataset. The repertoires were released in a freely available public database intended as a resource for research on the immune response to SARS-CoV-2. The samples were drawn from the first 160 participants of the ongoing ImmuneRACE study and from over a thousand subjects provided by 6 global collaborators. A de-identified subject ID, COVID-19 status, age in years and sex were almost always included in the sample metadata. HLA class I and class II types, where available, came from metadata supplied by the sample provider rather than from assay-based typing. Points the paper makes about the study in general: How much clinical and demographic metadata was included differed by source and by participant, and the metadata was provided uncurated.

This clone was counted a few times. Which antigen it targets is not known. There are no base qualities to consult, and no much larger clone falls within one base. The immunoSEQ Assay, a bias-controlled multiplex PCR, was used to amplify TCRbeta CDR3 regions from genomic DNA. The authors' pipeline ran thus. The number of nucleated cells in each sample was estimated from the amplification of reference gene primers within the assay. Sequence reads were collapsed and filtered to measure the absolute abundance of every unique TCRbeta CDR3 rearrangement. Productive Simpson clonality was computed per sample as the square root of Simpson's diversity index over productive rearrangements. The source is immuneACCESS, and TCRdb retained only in-frame sequences with V and J called. Part of the clones is not carried over; for the studies checked, unresolved V genes explain less than half of this, and the remainder is unexplained. V, J and clone size are those of that table, while D and trimming were read from the DNA. The sample has 380,000 or so clones on record, about 87% of them singletons. The top ten constitute approximately 1.2% of the sample.

Enrolling through a virtual design, the prospective study's participants ranged in age from roughly 18 to 90 years and lived across 20 to 25 United States geographic areas. Cohort assignment in the prospective study relied on participant-reported clinical history from a screening survey and a study questionnaire. Recovered participants in ImmuneRACE Cohort 3 were defined by two consecutive negative NP/OP PCR tests, clearance by a healthcare professional, or resolution of symptoms. Mobile phlebotomists in the prospective study collected whole blood, serum and a nasopharyngeal or oropharyngeal swab from every participant. Prospective study participants could optionally give additional blood draws and questionnaires over a roughly 2-month period. Before DNA extraction, prospective study blood samples were shipped either frozen or at room temperature. For CDR1 and CDR2, the germline V gene lists SGHTA and FQGNSA. At the junction V is shortened by 2 bases and J by 8 bases; bases outside the gene matches: 11. The CDR3 spans 15 residues, from the cysteine through the phenylalanine. CDR3 DNA is the only sequence kept; it has 45 bases, read in frame from the first base.

The receptor chain draws on TRBV7-2 and TRBJ1-2, with 7 bases matching TRBD1. This clonotype was sampled from a man aged 25 to 40 who had recovered from COVID-19. Sequenced: PBMCs or T cells enriched from blood (not recorded which). The CDR3 sequence is CASSLIPGTEVGYTF. The DNA sequence is as follows: TGTGCCAGCAGCTTAATCCCCGGGACAGAAGTAGGCTACACCTTC.